The clone carrying this T cell receptor (beta chain) showed up just a few times. Its target is not known. One entry per CDR3 protein results from TCRdb running MiXCR on the reads. The sample contains approximately 470,000 distinct CDR3 sequences, 42% of which appear only once. The sample originates from a study of T cell repertoires in cytomegalovirus infection. Study information: The authors used CMV epitopes that were HLA-C-restricted (recently identified) and HLA-B-restricted (well studied). Matching HLA type, along with CMV infection, was indicated by public TCR beta signatures.

V dropped 1 base and J dropped 5 bases, with 8 bases sitting between them. The CDR3 covers 13 residues. Germline lookup yields CDR1 LGHNA and CDR2 YSLEER. Study findings and constraints: The ex vivo response showed dominance by HLA-C-restricted CMV-specific TCR beta clonotypes. The cumulative frequency of public TCR beta families identified carriers of CMV plus the relevant HLA.

The sample here was cultured PBMCs, taken from culture after CMV antigen stimulation. This receptor was identified in a human donor in good health (CMV status not recorded). Some clones in this sample may be carry-over from other donors' samples. The chain joins TRBV4-3 to TRBJ2-5; D gene unclear. The CDR3 nucleotides are TGCGCCAGCAGCCAAGGAGTCGGGGAGACCCAGTACTTC. Amino acids: CASSQGVGETQYF.